This TCR beta chain was found in a study of shared clonotypes between healthy human individuals. Study summary: Donors had three CD4 naive, three CD4 memory, two CD8 naive and one CD8 memory plate apiece.

Germline values: CDR1 SGHAT, CDR2 FQNNGV. There are 13 residues in the CDR3. V lost 1 base, J lost 4 bases, and 8 bases lay in between. TCRdb keeps only in-frame clones here, not all; method: immunoSEQ multiplex PCR. The table shows about 2.4 million clones, with 80% to 95% occurring only once. With regard to this clone: Other DNA sequences from this sample encode an identical CDR3 as well.

The sequence came from a young man in good health. Some clones in this sample may be carry-over from other donors' samples. The sample consisted of naive CD4+ T cells from PBMCs. As for subset: CD45RA+ positively selected. The chain employs TRBV11-2 and TRBJ2-7; D is undetermined. The CDR3, as DNA: TGTGCCAGCAGCTTAGGGGGTAGTTACGAGCAGTACTTC. This translates into CASSLGGSYEQYF.